Sequencing of this T cell receptor beta chain was carried out in a study of shared clonotypes between healthy human individuals (dated by TCRdb to 2019 to 2021). About the full investigation: The cohort comprised a couple of women and a few men aged 18 to 49 years. To increase sequencing depth and limit assay-specific biases, different laboratories used diverse techniques to prepare libraries and sequence TCR repertoires. For each donor, CD4 naive and CD4 memory were each given three plates, CD8 naive was given two plates, and CD8 memory was given one plate. Leukapheresis yielded between about 0.85 and 10 billion PBMCs per donor. To estimate repertoire size and how much clonotypes are shared between individuals, the study performed deep sequencing of blood TCR repertoires from a few healthy adults. Summary of the overall study and its limitations: Rarefaction of sorted-subset datasets indicated incomplete sequencing despite the large sequencing depth. Because the study included a small number of donors, the genetic and exposure-history diversity represented was limited. Higher generation probabilities were observed for clonotypes shared by all four sorted-subset donors than for non-shared clonotypes. Pairwise subsampling indicated that sequencing depth was expected to affect the degree of clonotype sharing among donors. Sampling was limited to blood, and TCR repertoires in tissue likely differ from TCR repertoires in blood. Naive subsets generally had larger estimated clonotype richness than memory subsets. Across four donors, around 5% of naive CD4, 3% to 3.5% of naive CD8, 2.3% of memory CD4, and about 0.44% of memory CD8 clonotypes were shared.

TCR CDR3 regions were amplified from genomic DNA by multiplex PCR using the deep immunoSEQ assay. Genomic DNA extracted from each cell subset was distributed evenly over all wells of several immunoSEQ 96-well plates, and each plate served as one replicate. For sorted subsets, roughly 0.2 ug genomic DNA, equal to about 30,000 T cell genomes, was loaded into each replicate PCR. The purified libraries were quantified using a Qubit 3.0 fluorometer, sized with a Bioanalyzer 2100, and then quantified again using the KAPA Library Quantification kit. Each immunoSEQ 96-well plate was sequenced on its own single-read 150-cycle Illumina NextSeq 550 flow cell. On the authors' methods: Because the immunoSEQ output held only junctional sequences and lacked quality scores, the filtering could not match the filtering applied to full-length reads. Sequences were annotated with PyIR, a Python wrapper for IgBLAST v1.9, and V/J genes and CDR3 were assigned using IMGT germline references. Any read was removed if the V/J assignment was weak (E-value above 1e-6), the CDR3 was missing, or the read contained stop codons, out-of-frame junctions, or ambiguous translated residues. V3J clonotypes were defined as sequences sharing an identical inferred V gene, J gene, and CDR3 amino acid sequence. The percentage overlap between two repertoires was calculated by dividing the number of shared unique clonotypes by the size of the smaller repertoire. Repertoire richness was assessed with RTK rarefaction, the Chao1 estimator, and Recon v2.1 estimates of unobserved clonotypes. Generation probabilities were computed with OLGA for all TCRbeta clonotypes obtained by the gDNA method from four donors. TCRdb stores this immuneACCESS table with in-frame sequences only. Part of the clones is absent; in the studies checked, under half of the shortfall reflects unresolved V genes, and no reason is known for the rest. That table supplies the V and J calls and clone size; D and trimming were determined from the DNA. The sample table records roughly 1,800,000 clones; approximately 94% of these occur just once. Around 1% of the sample belongs to the ten largest clones.

For the CD8 naive samples, CD45RO-negative cells were positively selected for CCR7, yielding a CD45RA+CCR7+ population from which TemRA cells were excluded. The donors were healthy, HIV-negative adults who had no recently reported acute infections or vaccinations. Every donor was a Caucasian adult residing in Nashville, Tennessee, USA. Blood was collected by leukapheresis, and PBMCs were isolated by Ficoll-Histopaque density gradient centrifugation and then cryopreserved in liquid nitrogen vapor phase. Analytical flow cytometry was used to check the purity and quantity of each magnetically sorted T cell population. Each sorted fraction had its genomic DNA isolated and then quantified by UV absorbance on a Nanodrop 2000c. About this clone: No antigen is known for it. Base qualities are not recorded, but no much larger clone differs from it by a single base. The same CDR3 arises from other DNA sequences in this sample as well.

From a lookup of the germline V gene (reference sequence), CDR1 and CDR2 are SEHNR and FQNEAQ. From its cysteine to its phenylalanine, the CDR3 spans 12 amino acids. Only CDR3 DNA is held: 36 bases, read in frame from base 1. V loses 3 bases of germline sequence and J loses 3 bases, and the interval between the two ends is 6 bases. The receptor was derived from a man younger than 30 in good health. The chain couples TRBV7-9 to TRBJ2-7, with no confidently assigned D gene. Sequenced input: naive CD8+ T cells sorted from blood. The sample's cell subset or site label, decoded: CD45RA+CCR7+. The CDR3 is CASSFGVYEQYF. The sequenced DNA: TGTGCCAGCAGCTTTGGAGTCTACGAGCAGTACTTC.